The TCR beta chain described here comes from a study of untreated major depressive disorder (dated by TCRdb to the late 2010s). With regard to the full study: The study was a cross-sectional case-control comparison of T cell phenotype and TCR repertoire between antidepressant-free major depressive disorder patients and individually matched non-depressed controls. The sequencing was a follow-up to the differences in Vbeta 5.1, Vbeta 11 and Vbeta 22 usage that flow cytometry had picked up across the whole cohort. What the authors observed across the whole study: Strict matching and exclusion criteria produced a comparatively small study sample, limiting generalizability of findings. For the sequencing comparisons, planned one-tailed tests were run on just three Vbeta families that had been chosen in advance. Higher TRBV05-01 (Vbeta 5.1) usage among CD4+ T cells of depressed patients compared with controls was confirmed by sequencing, with p = 0.040 in a one-tailed test. In the sequencing data, TRBV25-01 and TRBV02-01 usage was found to follow the flow-cytometry pattern, although statistical significance was not reached. The top five TRBV05-01 clones in every sequenced subject were all private clones.

Its CDR3 holds 15 amino acids, cysteine through phenylalanine. Only the CDR3 part of the read is kept: 45 bases, read in frame from the first base. Taken from the germline V gene, the CDR1 and CDR2 loops are KGHSH and LQKENI. The V end gives up 1 base and the J end 5 bases, leaving 4 bases in the junction not matched to a gene. Every depressed patient was matched in pairs with a non-depressed control on sex, age, current smoking status and body mass index. European descent was reported for all participants. Controls had no mood disorder either currently or in their lifetime and had a Quick Inventory of Depressive Symptoms-Self Report score of 5 or lower. Participants were excluded if they had major medical conditions, Axis I/II comorbidities, regular medication or illicit drug use, or weekly alcohol intake above 100 g. About 30 ml of peripheral blood was collected from each participant into EDTA tubes. Thawed PBMCs underwent magnetic negative selection with the BD IMag Human CD4 T Lymphocyte Enrichment Set to purify CD4+ T cells. A purity of roughly 96% was typically achieved with the CD4+ enrichment method, as confirmed by flow cytometry. TCRbeta sequencing was performed on a subgroup of four or five case-control pairs selected blind to chemokine receptor expression and flow-cytometric repertoire skewing results. Every blood sample was taken in the morning at 8:00 a.m., and Ficoll-Hypaque gradient centrifugation was used to isolate PBMCs. PBMCs were gradually cooled to -80 degrees C for cryopreservation and then kept in liquid nitrogen until assay.

The Qiagen DNeasy Blood and Tissue Kit was used to extract total genomic DNA from the purified CD4+ T cells. Using immunoSEQ immunosequencing protocols, the TCRbeta CDR3 region, as defined by IMGT, was amplified and sequenced. The authors' analysis ran thus. Preprocessing of raw sequence data for PCR and sequencing error correction was performed by the immunoSEQ service. The sequence data were loaded into the immunoSEQ Analyzer and then analyzed further using VDJtools v1.0.7. The paired Wilcoxon signed-rank test was used to test differences between patients and controls. TCRdb carries this immuneACCESS record with in-frame sequences only. Its versions omit some clonotypes, under half of them owing to an unresolved V gene in the studies checked, with the rest unexplained. That table supplies the V and J calls and clone size; D and trimming were determined from the DNA. The sample profile shows 20,000 to 25,000 clones; roughly 86% of them were found once. The top ten constitute just over 5% of the sample.

Of note for this clone: The antigen it recognizes is unknown. No much larger clone is present one base from it, and per-base qualities are unavailable.

The sequence was collected from a woman in her twenties or thirties in good health. The sequence is built from TRBV18 and TRBJ2-5; the junction holds 10 bases that match TRBD1. The sequenced material came from CD4+ T cells from PBMCs. In nucleotides, the sequence is TGTGCCAGCTCACCACGACAGGGGGCTGGGGAGACCCAGTACTTC. This sequence encodes CASSPRQGAGETQYF.